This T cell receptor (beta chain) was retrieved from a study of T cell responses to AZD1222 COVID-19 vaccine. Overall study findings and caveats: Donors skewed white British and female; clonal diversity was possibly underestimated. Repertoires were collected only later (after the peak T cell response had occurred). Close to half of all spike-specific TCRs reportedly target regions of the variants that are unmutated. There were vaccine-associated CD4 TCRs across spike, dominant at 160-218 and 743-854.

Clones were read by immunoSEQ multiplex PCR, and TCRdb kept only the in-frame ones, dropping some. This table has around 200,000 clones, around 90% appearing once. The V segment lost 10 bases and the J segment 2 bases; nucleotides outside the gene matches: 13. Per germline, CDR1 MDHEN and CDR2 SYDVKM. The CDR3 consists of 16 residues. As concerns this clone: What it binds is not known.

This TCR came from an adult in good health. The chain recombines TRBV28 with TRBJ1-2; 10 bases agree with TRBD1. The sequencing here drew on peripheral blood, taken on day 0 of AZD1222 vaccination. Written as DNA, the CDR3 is TGTGCCACCAAAGTATCCGGGACAGGGGACAACTATGGCTACACCTTC. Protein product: CATKVSGTGDNYGYTF.